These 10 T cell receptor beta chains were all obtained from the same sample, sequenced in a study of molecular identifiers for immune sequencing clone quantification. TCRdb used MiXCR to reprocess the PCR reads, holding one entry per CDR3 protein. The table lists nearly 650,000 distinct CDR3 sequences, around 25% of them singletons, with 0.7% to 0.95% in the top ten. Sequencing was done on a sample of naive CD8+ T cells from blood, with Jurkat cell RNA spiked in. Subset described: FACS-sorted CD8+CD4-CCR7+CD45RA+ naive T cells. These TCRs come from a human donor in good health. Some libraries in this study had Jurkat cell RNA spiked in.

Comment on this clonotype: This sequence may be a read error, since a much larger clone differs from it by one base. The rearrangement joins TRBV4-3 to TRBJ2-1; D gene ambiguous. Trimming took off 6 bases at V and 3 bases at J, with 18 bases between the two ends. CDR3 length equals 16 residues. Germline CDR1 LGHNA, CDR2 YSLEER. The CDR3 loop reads CASSPVADTDYNEQFF. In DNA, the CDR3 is TGCGCCAGCAGTCCCGTGGCAGACACGGACTACAATGAGCAGTTCTTC.

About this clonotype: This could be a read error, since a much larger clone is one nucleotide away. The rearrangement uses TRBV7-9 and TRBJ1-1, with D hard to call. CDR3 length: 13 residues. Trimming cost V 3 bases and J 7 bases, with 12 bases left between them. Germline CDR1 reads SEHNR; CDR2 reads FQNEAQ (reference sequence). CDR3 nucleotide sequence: TGTGCCAGCAGCTTGAATTGGCAGTGTGAAGCTTTCTTT. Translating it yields CASSLNWQCEAFF.

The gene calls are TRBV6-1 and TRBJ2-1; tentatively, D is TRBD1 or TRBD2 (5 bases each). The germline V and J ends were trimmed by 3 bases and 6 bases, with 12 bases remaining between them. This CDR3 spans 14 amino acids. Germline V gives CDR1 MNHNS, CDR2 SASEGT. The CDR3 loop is CASSDTGLTNEQFF. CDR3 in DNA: TGTGCCAGCAGTGATACAGGACTCACCAATGAGCAGTTCTTC.

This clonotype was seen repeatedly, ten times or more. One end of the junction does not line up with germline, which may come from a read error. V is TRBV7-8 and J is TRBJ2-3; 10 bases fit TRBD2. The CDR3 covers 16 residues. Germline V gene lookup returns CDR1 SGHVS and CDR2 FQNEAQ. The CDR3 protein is CASSLAGTSATDTQYF. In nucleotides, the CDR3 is TGTGCCAGCAGCCTAGCCGGGACTAGCGCTACAGATACGCAGTATTTT.

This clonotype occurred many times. CDR3 nucleotides: TGTGCCAGCATAAATGGAGGTCCGGGCTACACCTTC. Amino acids: CASINGGPGYTF. V gene TRBV7-2 combines with J gene TRBJ1-2; no definite D call. The germline V gene encodes CDR1 SGHTA and CDR2 FQGNSA. The CDR3 has 12 amino acids. Trimming pared 7 bases from V and 8 bases from J, leaving 14 bases between.

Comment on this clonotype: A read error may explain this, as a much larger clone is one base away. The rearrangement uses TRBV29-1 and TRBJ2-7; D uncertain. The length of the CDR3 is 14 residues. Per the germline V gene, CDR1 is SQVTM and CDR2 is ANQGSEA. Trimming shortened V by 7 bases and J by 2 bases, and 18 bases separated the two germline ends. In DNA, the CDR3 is TGCAGCGCCCTCCTTGAGGCTGCCACCTACGAGCAGTACTTC. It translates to CSALLEAATYEQYF.

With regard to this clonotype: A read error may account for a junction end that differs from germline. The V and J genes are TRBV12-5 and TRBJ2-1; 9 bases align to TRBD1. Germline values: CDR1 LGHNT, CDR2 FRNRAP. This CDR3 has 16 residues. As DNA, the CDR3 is TGTGTTAGTGGTTTCGGGACAGGGTATGTCTACAATGAGCAGTTCTTC. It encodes CVSGFGTGYVYNEQFF.

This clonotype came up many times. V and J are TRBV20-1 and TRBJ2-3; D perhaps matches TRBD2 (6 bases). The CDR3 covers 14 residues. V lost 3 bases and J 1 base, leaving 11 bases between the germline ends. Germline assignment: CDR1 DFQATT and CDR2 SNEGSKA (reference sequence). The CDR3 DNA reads TGCAGTGCTAGCGGGACTCTCCGCACAGATACGCAGTATTTT. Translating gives CSASGTLRTDTQYF.

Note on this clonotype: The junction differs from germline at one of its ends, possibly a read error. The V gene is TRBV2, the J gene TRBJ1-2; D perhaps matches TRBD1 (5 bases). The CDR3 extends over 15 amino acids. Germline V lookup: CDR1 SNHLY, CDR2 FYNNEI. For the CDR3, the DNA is TGTGCCAGCAGGGGGACCCAAACTACTAACCATGGCTACACCTTC. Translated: CASRGTQTTNHGYTF.

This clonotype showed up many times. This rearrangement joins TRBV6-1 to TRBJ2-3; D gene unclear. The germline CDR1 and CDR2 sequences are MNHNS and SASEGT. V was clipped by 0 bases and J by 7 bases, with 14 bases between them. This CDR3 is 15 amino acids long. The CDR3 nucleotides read TGTGCCAGCAGTGAAGCGCTTTCACAGCAGTATACGCAGTATTTT. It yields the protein CASSEALSQQYTQYF.